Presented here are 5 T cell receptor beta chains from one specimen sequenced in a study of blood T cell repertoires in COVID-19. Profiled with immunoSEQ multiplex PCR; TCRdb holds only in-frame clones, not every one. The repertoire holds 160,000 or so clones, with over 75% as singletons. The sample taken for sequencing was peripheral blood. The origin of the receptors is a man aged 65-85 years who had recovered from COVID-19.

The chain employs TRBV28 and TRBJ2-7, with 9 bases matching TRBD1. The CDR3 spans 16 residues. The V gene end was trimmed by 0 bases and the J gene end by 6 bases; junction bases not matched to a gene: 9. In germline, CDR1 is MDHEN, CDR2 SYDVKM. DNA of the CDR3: TGTGCCAGCAGTTTATGGGGACAGGGATACCGGGCCGAGCAGTACTTC. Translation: CASSLWGQGYRAEQYF.

CDR3 sequence: CASSQRSSSYNEQFF. The CDR3 DNA reads as TGTGCCAGCAGCCAGCGGTCCTCCTCCTACAATGAGCAGTTCTTC. V usage is TRBV5-4 and J usage is TRBJ2-1; perhaps TRBD2 as D (5 bases). CDR1 and CDR2 from the germline V gene are SGHNT and YYREEE (reference sequence). The V end lost 4 bases, the J end lost 0 bases, and 11 bases lay between the germline ends. There are 15 residues in the CDR3.

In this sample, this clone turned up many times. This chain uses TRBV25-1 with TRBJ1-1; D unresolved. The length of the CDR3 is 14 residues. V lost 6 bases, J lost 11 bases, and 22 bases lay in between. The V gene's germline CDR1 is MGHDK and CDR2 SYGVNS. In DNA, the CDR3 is TGTGCCAGCAGGGCGGGCATGGAGGGCAGGCGTGCTTTCTTT. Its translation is CASRAGMEGRRAFF.

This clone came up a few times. The CDR3, as DNA: TGTGCCAGCAGCTTACGGGGTCAGCCCCAGCATTTT. Protein sequence: CASSLRGQPQHF. V usage is TRBV7-9 and J usage is TRBJ1-5, with unresolved D. CDR3 length equals 12 residues. Germline V lookup: CDR1 SEHNR, CDR2 FQNEAQ (reference sequence). The V end was cut by 2 bases, the J end by 6 bases, with 5 bases between.

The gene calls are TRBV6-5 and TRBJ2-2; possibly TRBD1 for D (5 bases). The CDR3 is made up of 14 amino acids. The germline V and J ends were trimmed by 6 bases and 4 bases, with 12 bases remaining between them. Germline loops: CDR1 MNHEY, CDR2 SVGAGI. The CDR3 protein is CASSGQGGTGELFF. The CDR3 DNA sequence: TGTGCCAGCAGCGGGCAGGGTGGCACCGGGGAGCTGTTTTTT.